A single sample is the source of the 14 T cell receptor beta chains below, sequenced in a study of CD8+ T cells in alopecia areata. The authors extracted RNA and reverse transcribed it into cDNA as the sequencing template. The table came from immunoSEQ multiplex PCR; TCRdb's copy has only in-frame clones and leaves some out. The data contain about 200,000 clones, more than 45% of them seen just once; the ten biggest clones take up more than 5.5%. Specified treatment: oral pan-JAK inhibitor, 5-10 mg twice daily. The sample here was CD4+ T cells sorted from blood, taken at week 24, from a patient treated with tofacitinib. These receptors came from a human donor with alopecia areata.

This clone occurred once. V is TRBV29-1 and J is TRBJ2-2; the D is unclear. Germline CDR1 and CDR2: SQVTM and ANQGSEA. The CDR3 contains 12 residues. Deletions cut 8 bases from V and 8 bases from J, with 15 bases between. This CDR3 reads CSFSVTLGELFF. CDR3 DNA: TGCAGCTTCAGCGTGACGTTGGGGGAGCTGTTTTTT.

The genes are TRBV29-1 and TRBJ1-1; TRBD1 matches 7 bases. Germline V gives CDR1 SQVTM, CDR2 ANQGSEA. The CDR3 has 13 residues. With V trimmed by 3 bases and J by 1 base, 2 bases remained unmatched. As DNA, the CDR3 is TGCAGCGTTGACAGACAGGGGAACACTGAAGCTTTCTTT. Residues: CSVDRQGNTEAFF.

The rearrangement uses TRBV7-2 and TRBJ2-2; 12 bases are shared with TRBD1. V gave up 1 base and J gave up 0 bases; unmatched junction bases: 3. The germline V gene encodes CDR1 SGHTA and CDR2 FQGNSA. This CDR3 spans 18 amino acids. The CDR3 region is CASSLDGTGGANTGELFF. CDR3 bases: TGTGCCAGCAGCTTAGACGGGACAGGGGGCGCGAACACCGGGGAGCTGTTTTTT.

The rearrangement uses TRBV5-1 and TRBJ2-5, with D perhaps TRBD1 (6 bases). The CDR3 has 15 amino acids. Trimming removed 4 bases from V and 5 bases from J, with 18 bases in between. Looked up from germline, CDR1 is SGHRS and CDR2 is YFSETQ. This CDR3 reads CASSTQQGTGETQYF. CDR3 sequence (DNA): TGCGCCAGCAGCACCCAACAGGGTACAGGGGAGACCCAGTACTTC.

This chain links TRBV7-2 with TRBJ2-7; D gene ambiguous. The CDR3 spans 14 residues. V gave up 3 bases and J gave up 6 bases, with 15 bases separating them. In germline, CDR1 is SGHTA, CDR2 FQGNSA. The CDR3 reads CASSFMEGEGEQYF. The CDR3 DNA is TGTGCCAGCAGCTTTATGGAAGGTGAAGGCGAGCAGTACTTC.

This clone was counted a few times. The rearrangement uses TRBV6-5 and TRBJ1-1; D unresolved. With 2 bases removed from V and 4 bases from J, the gap between germline ends came to 11 bases. CDR3 length: 14 residues. Germline values: CDR1 MNHEY, CDR2 SVGAGI. The CDR3 here is CASSYGIQSTEAFF. The CDR3 coding sequence is TGTGCCAGCAGTTACGGGATCCAGTCCACTGAAGCTTTCTTT.

The chain recombines TRBV7-9 with TRBJ1-2; D gene uncertain. With 1 base removed from V and 10 bases from J, the gap between germline ends came to 10 bases. The germline gives CDR1 SEHNR, CDR2 FQNEAQ (reference sequence). CDR3 length: 12 residues. The CDR3 DNA follows: TGTGCCAGCAGCTTAGGGGAAGCGGACTACACCTTC. Protein: CASSLGEADYTF.

The genes are TRBV6-5 and TRBJ2-5; 8 bases match TRBD2. This CDR3 comprises 12 residues. The trim removed 6 bases at V and 4 bases at J, leaving 1 base unmatched. Germline values: CDR1 MNHEY, CDR2 SVGAGI. CDR3 residues: CASRSGRETQYF. The DNA of the CDR3 is TGTGCCAGCAGGAGCGGGAGAGAGACCCAGTACTTC.

Only a few counts were recorded for this clone. Other nucleotide sequences from this sample produce the same CDR3. V usage is TRBV29-1 and J usage is TRBJ2-1, with unresolved D. This CDR3 contains 10 residues. V lost 4 bases and J 6 bases, leaving 4 bases between the germline ends. Germline lookup yields CDR1 SQVTM and CDR2 ANQGSEA. The CDR3 DNA is TGCAGCGTTGGAGGCAATGAGCAGTTCTTC. Protein: CSVGGNEQFF.

V and J are TRBV20-1 and TRBJ1-5; no definite D call. This CDR3 has 9 amino acids. Trimming pared 6 bases from V and 4 bases from J, leaving 1 base between. Germline loops: CDR1 DFQATT, CDR2 SNEGSKA (reference sequence). CDR3 bases: TGCAGTGCAAATCAGCCCCAGCATTTT. Its protein is CSANQPQHF.

The rearrangement joins TRBV5-6 to TRBJ2-4; weak D call: TRBD1 (5 bases). Trimming shortened V by 3 bases and J by 0 bases, and 7 bases separated the two germline ends. Germline CDR1 is SGHDT and CDR2 is YYEEEE. The length of the CDR3 is 14 residues. In nucleotides, the CDR3 is TGTGCCAGCAGCTCAGGGATAGCCAAAAACATTCAGTACTTC. Encoded protein: CASSSGIAKNIQYF.

This chain connects TRBV7-6 to TRBJ1-1; possible D gene TRBD1, 6 bases. Per germline, CDR1 SGHVS and CDR2 FNYEAQ. This CDR3 comprises 13 residues. Between the trimmed V and J ends, which lost 4 bases and 4 bases, there was a span of 10 bases. The CDR3 DNA is TGTGCCAGCAGCTCTGGACAGCGCACTGAAGCTTTCTTT. Amino acids: CASSSGQRTEAFF.

This clone was seen more than once but under ten times. The chain combines TRBV28 with TRBJ2-7; unclear D gene. V was pared by 7 bases and J by 0 bases, with 7 bases between. Germline V CDR1 and CDR2: MDHEN, SYDVKM. This CDR3 spans 12 amino acids. CDR3 nucleotide sequence: TGTGCCAGCAACGGTGACTCCTACGAGCAGTACTTC. Its protein product is CASNGDSYEQYF.

The gene calls are TRBV2 and TRBJ1-1; 7 nucleotides agree with TRBD1. Germline CDR1 is SNHLY and CDR2 is FYNNEI. The CDR3 has 13 amino acids. V was clipped by 7 bases and J by 4 bases; unmatched bases: 6. The CDR3 bases are TGTGCCAGCACCGACAGGGAAGGCACTGAAGCTTTCTTT. As protein: CASTDREGTEAFF.